This TCR beta chain comes out of a study of blood T cell repertoires in COVID-19. At the level of the study: Nucleic acid was either cDNA or gDNA, and it came from T cells, B-cell-depleted T cells, or PBMCs.

The CDR3 consists of 13 residues. Between the trimmed V and J ends, which lost 6 bases and 2 bases, there was a span of 8 bases. Germline V gives CDR1 LNHDA, CDR2 SQIVND (reference sequence). Original analysis: Reference gene primer amplification yielded estimated nucleated cell counts. Produced via immunoSEQ multiplex PCR; TCRdb's table is partial and in-frame only. V and J calls and clone size are those listed in that table; D and trimming were worked out from the DNA. The sample lists 250,000 to 350,000 clones; around 87% were seen once. Material for sequencing was peripheral blood. The chain uses TRBV19 and TRBJ1-5; no clear D. The clonotype was recovered from a woman aged 25 to 39 who had recovered from COVID-19. The CDR3 DNA reads as TGTGCCAGTAGCGGTTTAGGCAATCAGCCCCAGCATTTT. The encoded protein is CASSGLGNQPQHF.